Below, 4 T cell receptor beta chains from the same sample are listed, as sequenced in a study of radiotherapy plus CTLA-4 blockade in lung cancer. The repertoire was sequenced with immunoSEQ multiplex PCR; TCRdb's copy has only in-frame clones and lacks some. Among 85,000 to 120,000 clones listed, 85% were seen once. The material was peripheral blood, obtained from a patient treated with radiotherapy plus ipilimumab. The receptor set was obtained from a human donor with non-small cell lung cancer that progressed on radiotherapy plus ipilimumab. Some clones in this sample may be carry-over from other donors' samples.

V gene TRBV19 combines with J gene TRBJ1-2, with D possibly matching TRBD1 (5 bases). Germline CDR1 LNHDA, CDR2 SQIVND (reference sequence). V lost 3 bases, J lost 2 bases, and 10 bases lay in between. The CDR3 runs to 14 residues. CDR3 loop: CASSISGGNYGYTF. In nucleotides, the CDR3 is TGTGCCAGTAGTATCTCCGGGGGGAACTATGGCTACACCTTC.

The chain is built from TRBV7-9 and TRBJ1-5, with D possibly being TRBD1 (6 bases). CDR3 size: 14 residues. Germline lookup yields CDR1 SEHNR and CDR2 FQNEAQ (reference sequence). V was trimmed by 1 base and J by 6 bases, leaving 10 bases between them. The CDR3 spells CASSLDRESQPQHF. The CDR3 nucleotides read TGTGCCAGCAGCTTAGACAGGGAAAGTCAGCCCCAGCATTTT.

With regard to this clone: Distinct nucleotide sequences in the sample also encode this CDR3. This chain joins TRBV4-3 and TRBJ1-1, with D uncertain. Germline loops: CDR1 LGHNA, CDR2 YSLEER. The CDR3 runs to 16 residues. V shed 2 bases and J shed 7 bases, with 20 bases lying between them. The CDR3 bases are TGCGCCAGCAGCCAACTGGCTGACACCATGCCAGGTGAAGCTTTCTTT. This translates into CASSQLADTMPGEAFF.

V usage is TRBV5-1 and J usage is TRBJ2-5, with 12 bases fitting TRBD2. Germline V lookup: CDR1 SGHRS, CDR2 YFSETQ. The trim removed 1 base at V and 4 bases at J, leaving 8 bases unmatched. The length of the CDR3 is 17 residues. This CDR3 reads CASSLRATSGGPETQYF. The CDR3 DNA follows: TGCGCCAGCAGCTTGAGGGCGACTAGCGGGGGCCCAGAGACCCAGTACTTC.